This TCR beta chain was recorded in a study of blood T cell repertoires in COVID-19. Assay used: immunoSEQ multiplex PCR; TCRdb lists only in-frame clones, some missing. Found here are around 180,000 clones, around 85% of them singletons; the top ten hold 3.3%. The CDR3 consists of 13 residues. The ends were cut back, 0 bases at V and 6 bases at J, with 7 bases in the middle. From germline, CDR1 is LGHNA and CDR2 YSLEER. Sequences were obtained from peripheral blood. The gene calls are TRBV4-3 and TRBJ2-3; D is possibly TRBD2 (5 bases). The receptor was isolated from a man aged 60 to 69 with acute or convalescent COVID-19. The chain's CDR3 is CASSQEPGDTQYF. CDR3 coding DNA: TGCGCCAGCAGCCAAGAGCCGGGGGATACGCAGTATTTT.